This TCR beta chain was recorded in a study of T cell responses to AZD1222 COVID-19 vaccine. The J segment lost 1 base and the V segment lost 7 bases, leaving 6 bases of the junction unmatched. Germline CDR1 SQVTM, CDR2 ANQGSEA. The CDR3 length is 14 residues. Libraries were prepared by immunoSEQ multiplex PCR; TCRdb keeps only in-frame clonotypes and omits some of them. The sample shows some 47,000 clones, about 83% of them seen only once. The V gene is TRBV29-1, the J gene TRBJ1-1; 10 positions match TRBD1. This TCR was recovered from an adult in good health. The sequences come from peripheral blood, collected on day 0 of AZD1222 vaccination. CDR3 nucleotides: TGCAGCGGCGGGACAGGGGTAGGGAACACTGAAGCTTTCTTT. Translating gives CSGGTGVGNTEAFF.